Each of the 27 T cell receptor beta chains below was sequenced from the same sample in a study of OX40 agonist ivuxolimab in advanced cancers. Measured with immunoSEQ multiplex PCR; TCRdb has only the in-frame clones, and not every one. The table shows around 98,000 clones, with approximately 88% occurring only once. The sequenced sample was CD4+ or CD8+ T cells sorted from blood, obtained in a trial of the OX40 agonist ivuxolimab. The receptors were gathered from an adult with an advanced solid tumor such as melanoma, head and neck, liver or kidney cancer.

The rearrangement joins TRBV19 to TRBJ1-1; D unresolved. V lost 9 bases and J 3 bases, leaving 14 bases between the germline ends. Looked up from germline, CDR1 is LNHDA and CDR2 is SQIVND (reference sequence). The length of the CDR3 is 13 residues. The CDR3 bases are TGTGCCAGCCAGAAGATGGAGGACACTGAAGCTTTCTTT. Translated: CASQKMEDTEAFF.

V gene TRBV2 combines with J gene TRBJ2-7; 9 bases line up with TRBD1. CDR1 and CDR2 from the germline V gene are SNHLY and FYNNEI. V shed 4 bases and J 0 bases; nucleotides not matched to a gene: 10. The CDR3 loop spans 17 amino acids. CDR3 nucleotide sequence: TGTGCCAGCAGTGTGGGACAGGGAGCCATCCACTCCTACGAGCAGTACTTC. The encoded protein is CASSVGQGAIHSYEQYF. Supplemented by reference TRBV2 and TRBJ2-7, the full variable domain reads EPEVTQTPSHQVTQMGQEVILRCVPISNHLYFYWYRQILGQKVEFLVSFYNNEISEKSEIFDDQFSVERPDGSNFTLKIRSTKLEDSAMYFCASSVGQGAIHSYEQYFGPGTRLTVT.

For the CDR3, the DNA is TGCGCCAGCAGCCGTAACACCGGGACGGGAAATACCTACGAGCAGTACTTC. It yields the protein CASSRNTGTGNTYEQYF. V is TRBV4-1 and J is TRBJ2-7; tentatively, D is TRBD1 or TRBD2 (5 bases each). V dropped 4 bases and J dropped 2 bases, with 21 bases sitting between them. Germline V gene data show CDR1 as MGHRA and CDR2 as YSYEKL. The CDR3 contains 17 residues.

The CDR3 region has the DNA TGTGCCAGCAGCTTAATAGGAGGGAACACCGGGGAGCTGTTTTTT. This codes for CASSLIGGNTGELFF. V usage is TRBV11-2 and J usage is TRBJ2-2, with D possibly TRBD2 on 5 matching bases. This CDR3 has 15 residues. Germline lookup yields CDR1 SGHAT and CDR2 FQNNGV. V was cut by 2 bases and J by 1 base, with 8 bases left in between.

This chain joins TRBV21-1 and TRBJ2-2; TRBD2 is the table's D call and was not checked against the DNA. TRBV21-1 is recorded as a pseudogene. CDR3 length: 18 residues. In nucleotides, the CDR3 is TGTGCCAGCAGCAAAGTTCTACGGGCAGGGAGGTACCCCGGGGAGCTGTTTTTT. Translating it yields CASSKVLRAGRYPGELFF.

The chain links TRBV5-1 to TRBJ1-2, with D unresolved. Trimming took off 4 bases at V and 0 bases at J, with 10 bases between the two ends. Germline-derived CDR1 and CDR2 are SGHRS and YFSETQ. The CDR3 covers 14 residues. The CDR3 DNA sequence: TGCGCCAGCAGCGCCTGGTATACTAACTATGGCTACACCTTC. Protein: CASSAWYTNYGYTF. Complete variable domain (other parts from reference TRBV5-1 and TRBJ1-2): KAGVTQTPRYLIKTRGQQVTLSCSPISGHRSVSWYQQTPGQGLQFLFEYFSETQRNKGNFPGRFSGRQFSNSRSEMNVSTLELGDSALYLCASSAWYTNYGYTFGSGTRLTVV.

A single count supports this clone. The chain has TRBV9 and TRBJ2-2; D gene unclear. Trimming removed 3 bases from V and 4 bases from J, with 4 bases in between. The V gene's germline CDR1 is SGDLS and CDR2 YYNGEE. CDR3 length: 12 amino acids. The CDR3 loop reads CASSAITGELFF. CDR3 nucleotide sequence: TGTGCCAGCAGCGCGATCACCGGGGAGCTGTTTTTT.

The gene calls are TRBV7-2 and TRBJ2-5; no clear D gene. The germline V gene encodes CDR1 SGHTA and CDR2 FQGNSA. The CDR3 has 13 residues. The V gene lost 0 bases and the J gene lost 5 bases, with 7 bases spanning the gap. CDR3 sequence: CASSLAVGETQYF. The CDR3 region has the DNA TGTGCCAGCAGCTTAGCGGTAGGCGAGACCCAGTACTTC.

The chain combines TRBV5-1 with TRBJ1-2; perhaps TRBD1 as D (6 bases). V was cut by 4 bases and J by 5 bases, with 18 bases left in between. This CDR3 comprises 15 residues. CDR1 SGHRS and CDR2 YFSETQ come from the germline V gene. CDR3 bases: TGCGCCAGCAGCGAGTCCAGGGGCTCTACATATGGCTACACCTTC. The encoded protein is CASSESRGSTYGYTF.

The sample holds a few counts of this clone. DNA of the CDR3: TGCGCCAGCAGCCAAGGGCGACGGTTGCATTTT. It codes for CASSQGRRLHF. This chain links TRBV4-1 with TRBJ1-5; D unclear. With 1 base removed from V and 15 bases from J, the gap between germline ends came to 10 bases. The CDR3 extends over 11 amino acids. CDR1 and CDR2 from the germline V gene are MGHRA and YSYEKL.

This clone appeared a few times. The V gene is TRBV5-5, the J gene TRBJ1-2; D perhaps matches TRBD1 (5 bases). Germline V gene data show CDR1 as SGHKS and CDR2 as YYEKEE (reference sequence). V lost 3 bases to trimming and J lost 8 bases, with 17 bases between them. The CDR3 contains 14 residues. Here the CDR3 DNA reads TGTGCCAGCAGCTGGAGGGGTGAGGTTCGCGGCTACACCTTC. This gives the protein CASSWRGEVRGYTF.

The table lists this clone with a few counts. The gene calls are TRBV5-1 and TRBJ1-2; D gene uncertain. CDR1 SGHRS and CDR2 YFSETQ come from the germline V gene. The CDR3 totals 14 residues. V was clipped by 0 bases and J by 6 bases, with 12 bases between them. DNA for the CDR3: TGCGCCAGCAGCTTGGTGTCAGCTAGGGATGGCTACACCTTC. The encoded protein is CASSLVSARDGYTF. Complete variable domain (other parts from reference TRBV5-1 and TRBJ1-2): KAGVTQTPRYLIKTRGQQVTLSCSPISGHRSVSWYQQTPGQGLQFLFEYFSETQRNKGNFPGRFSGRQFSNSRSEMNVSTLELGDSALYLCASSLVSARDGYTFGSGTRLTVV.

V and J are TRBV5-1 and TRBJ2-2; the match to TRBD1 covers 8 bases. The junction had 6 bases not matched to a gene; V was cut back by 4 bases and J by 1 base. The CDR3 is 16 residues long. From germline, CDR1 is SGHRS and CDR2 YFSETQ. The CDR3: CASSGPGTGNTGELFF. CDR3 nucleotides: TGCGCCAGCAGCGGACCCGGGACAGGGAACACCGGGGAGCTGTTTTTT.

The gene calls are TRBV27 and TRBJ1-4; 10 bases agree with TRBD1. The J segment lost 7 bases and the V segment lost 6 bases, leaving 5 bases of the junction unmatched. Per the germline V gene, CDR1 is MNHEY and CDR2 is SMNVEV (reference sequence). The CDR3 totals 14 residues. The CDR3 spells CASSPGQGTEKLFF. The CDR3, as DNA: TGTGCCAGCAGCCCGGGACAGGGGACTGAAAAACTGTTTTTT.

The J gene is TRBJ2-3, the V gene TRBV2, with 11 bases aligning to TRBD1. The CDR3 sequence is 15 residues long. V dropped 4 bases and J dropped 4; count of bases not matched to a gene: 4. Germline CDR1 SNHLY, CDR2 FYNNEI. CDR3 DNA: TGTGCCAGCAGTGCGGGACAGGGGGGTGCAGATACGCAGTATTTT. The encoded protein is CASSAGQGGADTQYF.

This chain links TRBV7-3 with TRBJ2-2; D gene unclear. Per the germline V gene, CDR1 is SGHTA and CDR2 is FQGTGA. Deletions cut 6 bases from V and 2 bases from J, with 7 bases between. CDR3 size: 13 residues. CDR3 bases: TGTGCCAGCAGGGGGATAAACACCGGGGAGCTGTTTTTT. This encodes CASRGINTGELFF.

The chain recombines TRBV29-1 with TRBJ2-3; 8 nucleotides line up with TRBD1. V gave up 3 bases and J gave up 6 bases; unmatched junction bases: 2. The CDR3 covers 12 residues. Germline CDR1 SQVTM, CDR2 ANQGSEA. This chain's CDR3 is CSVEDRADTQYF. CDR3 coding DNA: TGCAGCGTTGAGGACAGGGCGGATACGCAGTATTTT.

The chain is built from TRBV2 and TRBJ2-6; D not certain. Germline lookup yields CDR1 SNHLY and CDR2 FYNNEI. This CDR3 has 16 residues. V gave up 7 bases and J gave up 0 bases, with 13 bases separating them. This chain's CDR3 is CASKETRFSGANVLTF. The CDR3 DNA is TGTGCCAGCAAGGAGACACGGTTCTCTGGGGCCAACGTCCTGACTTTC.

CDR3 sequence: CASSTLGSGNQPQHF. CDR3 in DNA: TGTGCCAGCAGCACCTTGGGATCGGGCAATCAGCCCCAGCATTTT. The rearrangement links TRBV5-5 to TRBJ1-5; D ambiguous. Germline loops: CDR1 SGHKS, CDR2 YYEKEE (reference sequence). V was clipped by 4 bases and J by 2 bases, with 13 bases between them. The CDR3 has 15 amino acids.

J is TRBJ1-6 and V is TRBV4-3; D might be TRBD1 (5 bases). The CDR3 runs 12 residues. Trimming left V 1 base short and J 15 bases short, with 10 bases between. Germline CDR1 LGHNA, CDR2 YSLEER. For the CDR3, the DNA is TGCGCCAGCAGCCAAGTGCCAGGGCACCTCCACTTT. This codes for CASSQVPGHLHF.

The rearrangement uses TRBV7-2 and TRBJ2-2, with D perhaps TRBD1 (6 bases). The V end lost 5 bases, the J end lost 2 bases, and 15 bases lay between the germline ends. This CDR3 comprises 16 residues. Germline values: CDR1 SGHTA, CDR2 FQGNSA. The CDR3 spells CASSPKGVGNTGELFF. The CDR3 DNA is TGTGCCAGCAGCCCGAAGGGGGTCGGAAACACCGGGGAGCTGTTTTTT.

The V gene is TRBV5-4, the J gene TRBJ2-1, with a tentative D call TRBD1 (6 bases). Trimming pared 0 bases from V and 8 bases from J, leaving 30 bases between. Per the germline V gene, CDR1 is SGHNT and CDR2 is YYREEE (reference sequence). The CDR3 runs 20 residues. CDR3 sequence (DNA): TGTGCCAGCAGCTTGGGGACCATCCGCACGATCACAGCTAAGGGGGATGAGCAGTTCTTC. Protein: CASSLGTIRTITAKGDEQFF.

Notes on this clone: The sample contains more than one DNA sequence encoding this CDR3. The gene calls are TRBV10-3 and TRBJ2-7; D possibly corresponds to TRBD2 (6 bases). The CDR3 extends over 12 amino acids. V lost 8 bases to trimming and J lost 2 bases, with 10 bases between them. Germline CDR1 is ENHRY and CDR2 is SYGVKD. The DNA of the CDR3 is TGTGCCATCGGGGAGGTAACCTACGAGCAGTACTTC. Its translation is CAIGEVTYEQYF.

This chain links TRBV19 with TRBJ2-7; possibly TRBD1 for D (6 bases). V was trimmed by 1 base and J by 4 bases, leaving 14 bases between them. The CDR3 has 15 amino acids. CDR1 is LNHDA, CDR2 SQIVND, per germline (reference sequence). CDR3 residues: CASSIVAGEYYEQYF. In nucleotides, the CDR3 is TGTGCCAGTAGTATAGTTGCAGGGGAATATTACGAGCAGTACTTC.

The chain recombines TRBV19 with TRBJ1-1; 7 nucleotides match TRBD1. CDR1 and CDR2 (germline): LNHDA, SQIVND (reference sequence). V trimming: 6 bases; J trimming: 11 bases; junction bases outside the gene matches: 6. CDR3 length: 11 residues. The chain's CDR3 is CASRMTGNAFF. CDR3 sequence (DNA): TGTGCCAGTAGGATGACAGGGAACGCTTTCTTT. The complete variable domain, with remaining parts taken from reference TRBV19 and TRBJ1-1, reads DGGITQSPKYLFRKEGQNVTLSCEQNLNHDAMYWYRQDPGQGLRLIYYSQIVNDFQKGDIAEGYSVSREKKESFPLTVTSAQKNPTAFYLCASRMTGNAFFGQGTRLTVV.

The CDR3 loop reads CASSSTGQGLAYEQYF. The CDR3 coding sequence is TGTGCCAGCAGCTCCACCGGACAGGGGTTGGCGTACGAGCAGTACTTC. The chain uses TRBV7-2 and TRBJ2-7; 9 bases map to TRBD1. This CDR3 comprises 16 residues. The junction had 11 bases not matched to a gene; V was cut back by 4 bases and J by 4 bases. Per germline, CDR1 SGHTA and CDR2 FQGNSA.

In its sample, this clone was seen a few times. This is likely a read error, given that the CDR3 carries no conserved phenylalanine or tryptophan at its end. V gene TRBV27 combines with J gene TRBJ1-6; D might be TRBD1 (6 bases). This CDR3 has 13 amino acids. Germline CDR1 MNHEY, CDR2 SMNVEV (reference sequence). The ends were cut back, 2 bases at V and 10 bases at J, with 9 bases in the middle. CDR3 DNA: TGTGCCAGCAGTTTAAGTAGGGGGTCACCCCTCCACCTT. This translates into CASSLSRGSPLHL.